This TCR beta chain was sequenced during a study of blood T cell repertoires in COVID-19. This clone was observed a single time. The length of the CDR3 is 13 residues. Between the trimmed V and J ends, which lost 2 bases and 5 bases, there was a span of 9 bases. The V gene's germline CDR1 is MNHNY and CDR2 SVGAGI (reference sequence). As processed by the authors: Scientists estimated how many nucleated cells there were by amplifying reference gene primers. Libraries were prepared by immunoSEQ multiplex PCR; TCRdb keeps only in-frame clonotypes and omits some of them. Clonal size and the V and J genes are those of that table, whereas D and trimming came from the DNA. The repertoire holds 25,000 to 30,000 clones, with around 90% as singletons.

This chain joins TRBV6-6 and TRBJ2-5; D unresolved. The receptor comes from a human donor in a cohort sampled during active COVID-19. The sample was peripheral blood. The CDR3 loop is CASSYARPETQYF. The DNA of the CDR3 is TGTGCCAGCAGTTACGCCAGGCCGGAGACCCAGTACTTC.